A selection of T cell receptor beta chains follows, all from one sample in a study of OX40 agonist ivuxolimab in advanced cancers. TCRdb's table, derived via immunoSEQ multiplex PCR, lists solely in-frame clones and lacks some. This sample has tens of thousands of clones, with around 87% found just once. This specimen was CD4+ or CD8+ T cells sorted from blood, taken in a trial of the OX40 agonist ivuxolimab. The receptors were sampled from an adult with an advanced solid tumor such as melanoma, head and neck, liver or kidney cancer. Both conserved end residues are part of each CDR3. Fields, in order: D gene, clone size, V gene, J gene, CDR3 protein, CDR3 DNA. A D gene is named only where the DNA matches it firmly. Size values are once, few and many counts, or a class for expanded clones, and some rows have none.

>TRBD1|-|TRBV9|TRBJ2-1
CASSVARDRVSDNEQFF
TGTGCCAGCAGCGTAGCCCGGGACAGGGTCTCGGACAATGAGCAGTTCTTC
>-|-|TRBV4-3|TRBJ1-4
CASSRVGQNNEKLFF
TGCGCCAGCAGCCGGGTGGGGCAGAATAATGAAAAACTGTTTTTT
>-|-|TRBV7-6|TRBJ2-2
CASRPKAGELFF
TGTGCCAGCAGGCCGAAAGCCGGGGAGCTGTTTTTT
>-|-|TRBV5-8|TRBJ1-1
CASSLGLGLNTEAFF
TGTGCCAGCAGCTTGGGGCTAGGATTGAACACTGAAGCTTTCTTT
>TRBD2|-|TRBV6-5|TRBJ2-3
CASSLWASGSTDTQYF
TGTGCCAGCAGTTTATGGGCTAGCGGGAGCACAGATACGCAGTATTTT
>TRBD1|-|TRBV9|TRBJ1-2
CASSPRDRDLYGYTF
TGTGCCAGCAGCCCTCGGGACAGGGACCTCTATGGCTACACCTTC
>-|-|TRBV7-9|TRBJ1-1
CASSPGHVEAFF
TGTGCCAGCAGCCCGGGACACGTCGAAGCTTTCTTT
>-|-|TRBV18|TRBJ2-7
CASSPGPTGKYEQYF
TGTGCCAGCTCACCTGGGCCGACAGGAAAGTACGAGCAGTACTTC
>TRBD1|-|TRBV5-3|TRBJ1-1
CARSLTGGEVFRTEAFF
TGTGCCAGAAGCTTGACAGGGGGCGAGGTTTTTCGCACTGAAGCTTTCTTT
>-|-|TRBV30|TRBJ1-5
CAWSQGHQPQHF
TGTGCCTGGAGCCAGGGGCATCAGCCCCAGCATTTT
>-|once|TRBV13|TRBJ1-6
CASSLAEGISSYNSPLHF
TGTGCCAGCAGCCTAGCTGAAGGGATAAGCTCCTATAATTCACCCCTCCACTTT
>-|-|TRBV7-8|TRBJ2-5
CASSLVSSDVSTQYF
TGTGCCAGCAGCTTAGTCTCTAGTGACGTCTCGACCCAGTACTTC
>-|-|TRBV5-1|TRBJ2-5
CASSLTIGRTQYF
TGCGCCAGCAGCTTGACCATAGGGAGGACCCAGTACTTC
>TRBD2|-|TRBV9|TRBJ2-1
CASSAGLARTYNEQFF
TGTGCCAGCAGCGCGGGACTAGCGCGGACCTACAATGAGCAGTTCTTC
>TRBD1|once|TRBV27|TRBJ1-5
CASSPDRVGQPQHF
TGTGCCAGCAGTCCGGACAGGGTAGGCCAGCCCCAGCATTTT
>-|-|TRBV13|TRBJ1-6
CASSSDLKTLHF
TGTGCCAGCAGCTCGGACCTTAAGACCCTCCACTTT
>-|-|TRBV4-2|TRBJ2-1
CASSPTQTIGYNEQFF
TGTGCCAGCAGCCCCACGCAGACTATAGGCTACAATGAGCAGTTCTTC
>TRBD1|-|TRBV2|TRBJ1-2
CASSLQGASGYTF
TGTGCCAGCAGTCTACAGGGGGCGTCTGGCTACACCTTC
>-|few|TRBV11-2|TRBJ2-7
CASSLKRASPTYEQYF
TGTGCCAGCAGCTTAAAAAGGGCCAGCCCAACCTACGAGCAGTACTTC
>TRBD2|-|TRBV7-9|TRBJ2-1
CASSQGTSGFYNEQFF
TGTGCCAGCAGCCAGGGGACTAGCGGGTTCTACAATGAGCAGTTCTTC
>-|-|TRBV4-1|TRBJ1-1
CASSQVAGWMNTEAFF
TGCGCCAGCAGCCAAGTTGCAGGGTGGATGAACACTGAAGCTTTCTTT
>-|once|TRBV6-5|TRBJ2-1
CATKQGTNEQFF
TGTGCCACCAAGCAGGGTACCAATGAGCAGTTCTTC
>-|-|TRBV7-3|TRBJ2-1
CASSPYRSGLPGEQFF
TGTGCCAGCAGCCCCTACCGTTCGGGACTCCCGGGAGAGCAGTTCTTC
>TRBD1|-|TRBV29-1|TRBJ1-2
CSVPHRSGQGAYYGYTF
TGCAGCGTCCCCCACAGGTCAGGGCAGGGGGCCTACTATGGCTACACCTTC
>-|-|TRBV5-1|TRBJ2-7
CASSFGEGDEQYF
TGCGCCAGCAGCTTTGGGGAGGGGGACGAGCAGTACTTC
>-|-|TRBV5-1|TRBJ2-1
CASRERTSSCNEQFF
TGCGCCAGCAGGGAAAGGACGAGTTCCTGCAATGAGCAGTTCTTC
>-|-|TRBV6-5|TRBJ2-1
CASSYPLRPTYNEQFF
TGTGCCAGCAGTTACCCCCTACGGCCTACCTACAATGAGCAGTTCTTC
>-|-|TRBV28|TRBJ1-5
CASRYNDRAKGDQPQHF
TGTGCCAGCAGATACAATGACCGAGCCAAAGGGGATCAGCCCCAGCATTTT
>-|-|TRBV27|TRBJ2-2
CASSAGRTGELFF
TGTGCCAGCAGTGCCGGACGGACCGGGGAGCTGTTTTTT
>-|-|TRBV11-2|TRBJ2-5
CASSLSPLAVGGVGGTQYF
TGTGCCAGCAGCTTATCACCGCTTGCAGTGGGGGGCGTTGGTGGGACCCAGTACTTC
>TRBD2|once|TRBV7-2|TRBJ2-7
CASSQGTSGLQYF
TGTGCCAGCAGCCAAGGGACTAGCGGGCTTCAGTACTTC
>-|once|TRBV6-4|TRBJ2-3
CASSDRITDTQYF
TGTGCCAGCAGTGACAGGATCACAGATACGCAGTATTTT
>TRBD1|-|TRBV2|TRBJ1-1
CAIVGQGANTEAFF
TGTGCCATCGTCGGGCAGGGGGCGAACACTGAAGCTTTCTTT
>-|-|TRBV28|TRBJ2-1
CASSFRGNNEQFF
TGTGCCAGCAGTTTTAGAGGAAACAATGAGCAGTTCTTC
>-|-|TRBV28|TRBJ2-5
CASSSHPGGGGVAQETQYF
TGTGCCAGCAGTTCGCACCCGGGAGGAGGGGGAGTCGCACAAGAGACCCAGTACTTC
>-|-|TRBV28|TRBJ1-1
CASSSMGEGTEAFF
TGTGCCAGCAGTTCGATGGGGGAGGGGACTGAAGCTTTCTTT
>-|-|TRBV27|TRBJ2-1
CASSSRRGDNEQFF
TGTGCCAGCAGTTCCCGCAGGGGAGACAATGAGCAGTTCTTC
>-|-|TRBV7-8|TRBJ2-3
CASSLAPVDWTDTQYF
TGTGCCAGCAGCTTAGCCCCAGTTGACTGGACAGATACGCAGTATTTT
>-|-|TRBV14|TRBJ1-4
CASSRDANEKLFF
TGTGCCAGCTCCAGGGACGCTAATGAAAAACTGTTTTTT
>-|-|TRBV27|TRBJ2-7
CASYPGAGEQYF
TGTGCCAGCTACCCAGGCGCGGGCGAGCAGTACTTC